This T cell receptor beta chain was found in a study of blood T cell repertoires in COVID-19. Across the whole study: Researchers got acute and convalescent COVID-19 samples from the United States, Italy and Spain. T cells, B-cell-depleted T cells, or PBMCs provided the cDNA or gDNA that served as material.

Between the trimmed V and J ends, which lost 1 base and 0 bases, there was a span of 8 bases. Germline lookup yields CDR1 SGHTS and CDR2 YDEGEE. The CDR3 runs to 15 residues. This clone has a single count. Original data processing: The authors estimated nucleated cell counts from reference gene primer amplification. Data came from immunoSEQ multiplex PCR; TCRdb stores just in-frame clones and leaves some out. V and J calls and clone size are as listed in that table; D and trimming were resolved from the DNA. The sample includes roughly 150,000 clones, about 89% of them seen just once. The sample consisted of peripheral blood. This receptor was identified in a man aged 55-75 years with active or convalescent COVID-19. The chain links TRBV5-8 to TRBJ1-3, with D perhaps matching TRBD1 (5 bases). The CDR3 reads CASSLFGGSGNTIYF. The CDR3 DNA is TGTGCCAGCAGCTTGTTCGGGGGCTCTGGAAACACCATATATTTT.